Sequencing of this T cell receptor (beta chain) was carried out in a study of blood T cell repertoires in COVID-19. Assignments of participants to cohorts depended upon their own reported clinical history. Germline V gene lookup returns CDR1 SGHKS and CDR2 YYEKEE (reference sequence). Trimming stripped 0 bases from V and 3 bases from J, with 13 bases between. The CDR3 consists of 16 residues. TCRdb keeps only in-frame clones here, not all; method: immunoSEQ multiplex PCR. The data show some 420,000 clones, 75% to 90% seen once. V is TRBV5-5 and J is TRBJ2-1, with D hard to call. This clonotype was obtained from a young man who had recovered from COVID-19. The sample was PBMCs or T cells enriched from blood (not recorded which). The CDR3 loop is CASSLVWLGYYNEQFF. CDR3 bases: TGTGCCAGCAGCTTGGTCTGGCTAGGTTACTACAATGAGCAGTTCTTC.